A single sample is the source of the 2 T cell receptor beta chains below, sequenced in a study of T cell changes during pregnancy in multiple sclerosis. Repertoires were generated with immunoSEQ multiplex PCR, while TCRdb's copy carries only in-frame clones and drops some. The table has approximately 68,000 clones, 75% to 95% seen once. This specimen consisted of peripheral blood, obtained in the third trimester of pregnancy. These receptors were obtained from a female donor in good health, enrolled as a control in a pregnancy study.

The J gene is TRBJ2-7, the V gene TRBV5-1; 12 nucleotides align to TRBD2. Per the germline V gene, CDR1 is SGHRS and CDR2 is YFSETQ. The CDR3 consists of 16 residues. The V segment lost 5 bases and the J segment 4 bases; nucleotides outside the gene matches: 10. CDR3 sequence reads: CASRQLPGLAGYEQYF. In DNA form, the CDR3 reads TGCGCCAGCAGACAATTACCGGGACTAGCGGGTTACGAGCAGTACTTC.

This sequence joins TRBV6-6 and TRBJ2-6; D may be TRBD1 (6 bases). Trimming removed 7 bases at V and 4 bases at J, with 11 bases between. Germline V lookup: CDR1 MNHNY, CDR2 SVGAGI (reference sequence). The CDR3 extends over 14 amino acids. Written as DNA, the CDR3 is TGTGCCAGCAAACAGGGTCTGGGGGCCAACGTCCTGACTTTC. Translating gives CASKQGLGANVLTF.